The sequence of this TCR beta chain was determined in a study of cytomegalovirus exposure and HLA in healthy donors. 13 Jbeta primers and 60 Vbeta primers were used for the PCR. Only in-frame clones appear in the TCRdb table, and some are missing; sequencing was by immunoSEQ multiplex PCR. The sample lists around 92,000 clones, approximately 75% occurring once. Sequenced sample: PBMCs. This TCR derives from a woman in her 70s in good health and CMV-seropositive.

The chain's CDR3 is CASSIGTYNNEQFF. DNA for the CDR3: TGTGCCAGCAGTATCGGGACATATAACAATGAGCAGTTCTTC. The chain combines TRBV28 with TRBJ2-1; the D gene is possibly TRBD1 (6 bases). Germline values: CDR1 MDHEN, CDR2 SYDVKM. V was cut by 5 bases and J by 5 bases, with 13 bases left in between. This CDR3 contains 14 residues.